This TCR beta chain comes out of a study of OX40 agonist ivuxolimab in advanced cancers. Sequencing was performed with immunoSEQ multiplex PCR; in TCRdb, only in-frame clones are kept and a portion is missing. The sample gives around 21,000 clones, around 79% of which show up once; roughly a third is in the top ten. V lost 4 bases to trimming and J lost 1 base; unmatched junction nucleotides: 5. Germline-derived CDR1 and CDR2 are SGHRS and YFSETQ. This CDR3 contains 15 residues. Sample: CD4+ or CD8+ T cells sorted from blood, taken in a trial of the OX40 agonist ivuxolimab. The sequence derives from an adult with an advanced solid tumor such as melanoma, head and neck, liver or kidney cancer. This chain connects TRBV5-1 to TRBJ1-1; 9 bases are a match to TRBD1. The CDR3 loop is CASSKGQGGNTEAFF. CDR3 nucleotide sequence: TGCGCCAGCAGCAAGGGACAGGGTGGGAACACTGAAGCTTTCTTT.